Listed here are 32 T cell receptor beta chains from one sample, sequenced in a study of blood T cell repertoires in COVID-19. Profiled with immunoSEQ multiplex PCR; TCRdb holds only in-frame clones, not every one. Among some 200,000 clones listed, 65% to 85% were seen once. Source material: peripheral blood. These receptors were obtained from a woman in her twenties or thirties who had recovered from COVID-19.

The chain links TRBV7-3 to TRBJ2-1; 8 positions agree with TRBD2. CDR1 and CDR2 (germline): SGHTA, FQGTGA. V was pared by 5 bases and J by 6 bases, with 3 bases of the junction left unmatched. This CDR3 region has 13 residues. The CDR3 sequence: CASSVSGTNEQFF. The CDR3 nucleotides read TGTGCCAGCAGCGTTAGCGGGACCAATGAGCAGTTCTTC.

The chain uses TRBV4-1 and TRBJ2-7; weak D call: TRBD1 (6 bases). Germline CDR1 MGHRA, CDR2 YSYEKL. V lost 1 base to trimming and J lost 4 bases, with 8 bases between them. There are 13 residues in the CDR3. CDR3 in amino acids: CASSQGTDYEQYF. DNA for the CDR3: TGCGCCAGCAGCCAAGGGACAGATTACGAGCAGTACTTC.

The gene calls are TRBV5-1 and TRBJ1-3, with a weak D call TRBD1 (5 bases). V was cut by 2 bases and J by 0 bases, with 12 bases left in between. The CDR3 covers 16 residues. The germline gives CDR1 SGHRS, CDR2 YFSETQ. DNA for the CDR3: TGCGCCAGCAGCTTCAACAGGCCGACCTCTGGAAACACCATATATTTT. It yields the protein CASSFNRPTSGNTIYF.

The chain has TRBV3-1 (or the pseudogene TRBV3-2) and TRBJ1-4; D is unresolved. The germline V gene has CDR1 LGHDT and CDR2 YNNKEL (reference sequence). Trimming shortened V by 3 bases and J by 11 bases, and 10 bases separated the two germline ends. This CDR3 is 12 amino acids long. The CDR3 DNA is TGTGCCAGCAGCCACCCACCCGAGAAACTGTTTTTT. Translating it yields CASSHPPEKLFF.

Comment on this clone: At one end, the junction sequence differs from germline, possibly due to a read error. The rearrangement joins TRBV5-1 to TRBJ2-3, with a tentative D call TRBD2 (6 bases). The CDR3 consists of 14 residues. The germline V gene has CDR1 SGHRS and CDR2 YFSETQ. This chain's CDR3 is CASTLGEGTDTQYF. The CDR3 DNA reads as TGCGCCAGCACCTTGGGGGAGGGCACAGATACGCAGTATTTT.

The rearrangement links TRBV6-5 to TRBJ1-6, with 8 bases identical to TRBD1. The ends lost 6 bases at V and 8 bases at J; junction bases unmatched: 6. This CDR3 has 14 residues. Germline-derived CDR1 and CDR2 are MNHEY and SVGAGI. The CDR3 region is CASRAVTGDSPLHF. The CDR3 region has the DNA TGTGCCAGCAGGGCCGTGACAGGGGATTCACCCCTCCACTTT.

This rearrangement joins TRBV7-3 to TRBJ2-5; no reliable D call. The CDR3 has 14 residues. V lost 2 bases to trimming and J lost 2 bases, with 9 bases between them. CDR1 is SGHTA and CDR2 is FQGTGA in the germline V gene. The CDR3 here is CASSLYPEQETQYF. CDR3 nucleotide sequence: TGTGCCAGCAGCTTATATCCAGAACAAGAGACCCAGTACTTC.

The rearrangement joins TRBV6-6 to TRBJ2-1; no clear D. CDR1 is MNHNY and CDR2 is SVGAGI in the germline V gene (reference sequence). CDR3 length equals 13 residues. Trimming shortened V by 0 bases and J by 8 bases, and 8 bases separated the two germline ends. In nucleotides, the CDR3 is TGTGCCAGCAGTTACTCCCGAGGAGATGAGCAGTTCTTC. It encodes CASSYSRGDEQFF.

CDR3: CASRGAAGPDEKLFF. CDR3 bases: TGTGCCAGCAGAGGGGCCGCGGGACCCGATGAAAAACTGTTTTTT. The chain is built from TRBV7-9 and TRBJ1-4; tentative D call: TRBD1 (5 bases). Germline V gives CDR1 SEHNR, CDR2 FQNEAQ (reference sequence). This CDR3 region has 15 residues. The germline V and J ends were trimmed by 6 bases and 6 bases, with 17 bases remaining between them.

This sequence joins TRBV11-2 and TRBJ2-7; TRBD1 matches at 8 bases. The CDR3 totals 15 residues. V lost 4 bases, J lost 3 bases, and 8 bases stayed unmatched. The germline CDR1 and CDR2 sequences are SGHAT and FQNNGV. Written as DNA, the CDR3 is TGTGCCAGCAGCTCATCCGGGACAGGTTTCTACGAGCAGTACTTC. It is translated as CASSSSGTGFYEQYF.

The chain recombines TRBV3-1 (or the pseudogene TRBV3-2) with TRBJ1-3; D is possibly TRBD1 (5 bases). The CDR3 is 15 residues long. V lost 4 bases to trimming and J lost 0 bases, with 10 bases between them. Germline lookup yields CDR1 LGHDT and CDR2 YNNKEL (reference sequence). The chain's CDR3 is CASSPRQTSGNTIYF. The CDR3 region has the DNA TGTGCCAGCAGCCCCAGACAGACCTCTGGAAACACCATATATTTT.

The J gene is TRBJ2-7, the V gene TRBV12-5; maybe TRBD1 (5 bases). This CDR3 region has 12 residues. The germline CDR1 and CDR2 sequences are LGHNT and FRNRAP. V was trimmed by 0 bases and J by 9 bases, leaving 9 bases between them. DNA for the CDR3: TGTGCTAGTGGTTTGGTAGAAGGGGCGCAGTACTTC. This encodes CASGLVEGAQYF.

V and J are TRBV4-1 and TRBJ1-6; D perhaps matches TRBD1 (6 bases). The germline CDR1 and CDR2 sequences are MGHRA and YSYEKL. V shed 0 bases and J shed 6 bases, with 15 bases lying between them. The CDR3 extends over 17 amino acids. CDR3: CASSQDASGAFNSPLHF. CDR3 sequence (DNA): TGCGCCAGCAGCCAAGACGCGTCAGGGGCCTTTAATTCACCCCTCCACTTT.

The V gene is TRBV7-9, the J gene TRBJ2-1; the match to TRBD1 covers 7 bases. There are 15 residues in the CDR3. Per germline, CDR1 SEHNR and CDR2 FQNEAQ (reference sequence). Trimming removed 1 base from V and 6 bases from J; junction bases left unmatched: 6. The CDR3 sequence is CASSLGQGRANEQFF. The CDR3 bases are TGTGCCAGCAGCTTAGGACAGGGACGAGCCAATGAGCAGTTCTTC.

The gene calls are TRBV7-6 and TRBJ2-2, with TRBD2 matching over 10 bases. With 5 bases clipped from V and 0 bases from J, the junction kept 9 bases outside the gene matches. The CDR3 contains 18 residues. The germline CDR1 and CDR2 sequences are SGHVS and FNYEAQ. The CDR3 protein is CASSDGLSGRANTGELFF. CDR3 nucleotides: TGTGCCAGCAGCGACGGTCTCAGCGGGAGGGCGAACACCGGGGAGCTGTTTTTT.

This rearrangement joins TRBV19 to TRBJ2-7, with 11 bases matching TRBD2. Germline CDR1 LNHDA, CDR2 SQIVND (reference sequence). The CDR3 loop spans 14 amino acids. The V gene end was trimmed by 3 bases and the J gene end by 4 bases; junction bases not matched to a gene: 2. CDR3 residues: CASSMTSGKYEQYF. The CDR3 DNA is TGTGCCAGTAGTATGACTAGCGGGAAGTACGAGCAGTACTTC.

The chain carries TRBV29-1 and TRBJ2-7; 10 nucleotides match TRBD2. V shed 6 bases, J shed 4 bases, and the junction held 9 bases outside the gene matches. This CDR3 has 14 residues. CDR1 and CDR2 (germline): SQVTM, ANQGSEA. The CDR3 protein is CSVQVASGSYEQYF. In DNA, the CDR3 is TGCAGCGTCCAGGTGGCTAGCGGGAGTTACGAGCAGTACTTC.

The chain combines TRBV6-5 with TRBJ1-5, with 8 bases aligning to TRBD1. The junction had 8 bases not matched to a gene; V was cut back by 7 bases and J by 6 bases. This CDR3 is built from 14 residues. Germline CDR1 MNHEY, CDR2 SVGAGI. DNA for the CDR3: TGTGCCAGCAACCCAGGGACAGGTCTTCAGCCCCAGCATTTT. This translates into CASNPGTGLQPQHF.

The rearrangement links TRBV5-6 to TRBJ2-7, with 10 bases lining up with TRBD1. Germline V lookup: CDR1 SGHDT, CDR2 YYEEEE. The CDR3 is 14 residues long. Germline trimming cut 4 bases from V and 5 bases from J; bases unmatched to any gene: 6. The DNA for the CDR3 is TGTGCCAGCAGCCCGGGACAGGGGTACCACGAGCAGTACTTC. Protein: CASSPGQGYHEQYF.

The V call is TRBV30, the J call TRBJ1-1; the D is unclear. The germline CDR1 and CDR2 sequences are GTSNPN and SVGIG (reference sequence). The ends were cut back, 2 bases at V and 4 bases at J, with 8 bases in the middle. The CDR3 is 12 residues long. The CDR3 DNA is TGTGCCTGGAGTTTACAGACCACTGAAGCTTTCTTT. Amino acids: CAWSLQTTEAFF.

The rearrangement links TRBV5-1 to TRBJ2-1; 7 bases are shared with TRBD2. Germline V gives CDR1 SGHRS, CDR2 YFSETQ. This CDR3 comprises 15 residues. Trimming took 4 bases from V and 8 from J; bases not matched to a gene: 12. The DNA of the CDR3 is TGCGCCAGCAGCCCCCCGAGGGAGGGCTGGGATGAGCAGTTCTTC. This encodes CASSPPREGWDEQFF.

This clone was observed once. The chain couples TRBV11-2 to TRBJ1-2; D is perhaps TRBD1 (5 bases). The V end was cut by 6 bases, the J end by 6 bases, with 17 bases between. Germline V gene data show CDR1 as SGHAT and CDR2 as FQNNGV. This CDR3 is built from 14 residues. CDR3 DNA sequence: TGTGCCAGCAGTTCTTATGGAGGGGTTGATGGCTACACCTTC. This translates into CASSSYGGVDGYTF.

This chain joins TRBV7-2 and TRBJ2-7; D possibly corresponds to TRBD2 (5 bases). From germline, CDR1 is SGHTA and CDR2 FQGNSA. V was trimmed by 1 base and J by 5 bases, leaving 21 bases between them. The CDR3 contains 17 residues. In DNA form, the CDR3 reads TGTGCCAGCAGCTTAGGACCCGAACAGAGGGATTACCACGAGCAGTACTTC. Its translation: CASSLGPEQRDYHEQYF.

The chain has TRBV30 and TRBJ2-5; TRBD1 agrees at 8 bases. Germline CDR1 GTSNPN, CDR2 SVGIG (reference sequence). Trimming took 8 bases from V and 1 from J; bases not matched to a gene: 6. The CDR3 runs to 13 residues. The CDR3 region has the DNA TGTGCCGGAGACAGGGGACCCCAAGAGACCCAGTACTTC. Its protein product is CAGDRGPQETQYF.

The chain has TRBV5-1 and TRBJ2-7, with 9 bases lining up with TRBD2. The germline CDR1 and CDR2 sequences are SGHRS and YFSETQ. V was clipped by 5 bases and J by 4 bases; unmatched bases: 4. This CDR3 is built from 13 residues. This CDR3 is CASRGSGRYEQYF. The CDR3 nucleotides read TGCGCCAGCAGGGGAAGCGGGAGGTACGAGCAGTACTTC.

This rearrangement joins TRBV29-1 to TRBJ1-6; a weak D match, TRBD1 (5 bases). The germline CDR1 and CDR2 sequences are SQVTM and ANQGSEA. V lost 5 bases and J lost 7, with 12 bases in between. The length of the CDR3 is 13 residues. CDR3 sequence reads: CSVKHGGNSPLHF. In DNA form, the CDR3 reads TGCAGCGTTAAACACGGGGGAAATTCACCCCTCCACTTT.

The CDR3 DNA reads as TGTGCCAGCAGTGAACAGGGGATCGGGGAGCAGTTCTTC. This encodes CASSEQGIGEQFF. The V call is TRBV2, the J call TRBJ2-1; D perhaps matches TRBD1 (6 bases). The ends were cut back, 2 bases at V and 10 bases at J, with 12 bases in the middle. This CDR3 has 13 residues. Germline CDR1 is SNHLY and CDR2 is FYNNEI.

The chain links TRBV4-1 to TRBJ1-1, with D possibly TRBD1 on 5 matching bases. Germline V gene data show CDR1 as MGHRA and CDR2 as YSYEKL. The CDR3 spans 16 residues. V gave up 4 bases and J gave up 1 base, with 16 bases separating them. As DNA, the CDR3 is TGCGCCAGCAGCCGAGAAAGCAGGGCCTCGAACACTGAAGCTTTCTTT. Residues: CASSRESRASNTEAFF.

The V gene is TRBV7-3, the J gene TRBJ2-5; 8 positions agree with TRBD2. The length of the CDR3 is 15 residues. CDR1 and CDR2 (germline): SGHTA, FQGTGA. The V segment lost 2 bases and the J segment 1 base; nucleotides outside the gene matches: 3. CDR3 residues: CASSLSGGPQETQYF. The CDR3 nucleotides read TGTGCCAGCAGCTTATCGGGAGGGCCCCAAGAGACCCAGTACTTC.

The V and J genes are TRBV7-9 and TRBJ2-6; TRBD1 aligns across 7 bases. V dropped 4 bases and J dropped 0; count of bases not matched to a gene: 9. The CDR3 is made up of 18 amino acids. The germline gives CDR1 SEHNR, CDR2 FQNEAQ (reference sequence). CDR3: CASSSPGQRSSGANVLTF. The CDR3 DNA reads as TGTGCCAGCAGCTCCCCGGGACAGAGAAGCTCTGGGGCCAACGTCCTGACTTTC. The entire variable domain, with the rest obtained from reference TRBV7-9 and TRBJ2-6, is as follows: DTGVSQNPRHKITKRGQNVTFRCDPISEHNRLYWYRQTLGQGPEFLTYFQNEAQLEKSRLLSDRFSAERPKGSFSTLEIQRTEQGDSAMYLCASSSPGQRSSGANVLTFGAGSRLTVL.

This CDR3 reads CASSGGYTDTQYF. CDR3 DNA: TGTGCCAGCAGCGGCGGTTACACAGATACGCAGTATTTT. V and J are TRBV5-4 and TRBJ2-3; D is unclear. The CDR3 spans 13 residues. CDR1 and CDR2 (germline): SGHNT, YYREEE (reference sequence). Trimming stripped 4 bases from V and 2 bases from J, with 8 bases between.

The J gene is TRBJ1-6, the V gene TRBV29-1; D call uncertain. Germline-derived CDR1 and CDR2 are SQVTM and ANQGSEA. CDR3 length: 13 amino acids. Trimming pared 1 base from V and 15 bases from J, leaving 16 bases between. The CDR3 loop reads CSVEVNSTPILHF. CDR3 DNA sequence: TGCAGCGTTGAAGTAAATTCAACTCCTATCCTCCACTTT.